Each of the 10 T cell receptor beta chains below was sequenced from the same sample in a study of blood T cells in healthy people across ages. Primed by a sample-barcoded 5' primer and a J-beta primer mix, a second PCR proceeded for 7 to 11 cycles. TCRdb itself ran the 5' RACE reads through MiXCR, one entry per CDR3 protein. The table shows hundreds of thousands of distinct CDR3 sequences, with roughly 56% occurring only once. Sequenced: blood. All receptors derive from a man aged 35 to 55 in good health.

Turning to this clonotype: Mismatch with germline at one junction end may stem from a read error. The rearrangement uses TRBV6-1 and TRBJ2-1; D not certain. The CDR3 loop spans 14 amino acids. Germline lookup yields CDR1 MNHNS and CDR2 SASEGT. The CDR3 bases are TGTGCCACCCTTAAAATAAGCTCCTACAATGGGCAGTTCTTC. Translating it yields CATLKISSYNGQFF.

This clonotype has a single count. The CDR3 bases are TGTGCCATCAGGGCCGGGGACAGGGGGACCAATGAGCAGTTCTTC. Protein sequence: CAIRAGDRGTNEQFF. The rearrangement links TRBV10-3 to TRBJ2-1; 11 positions agree with TRBD1. V trimming: 6 bases; J trimming: 6 bases; junction bases outside the gene matches: 7. The length of the CDR3 is 15 residues. CDR1 is ENHRY, CDR2 SYGVKD, per germline.

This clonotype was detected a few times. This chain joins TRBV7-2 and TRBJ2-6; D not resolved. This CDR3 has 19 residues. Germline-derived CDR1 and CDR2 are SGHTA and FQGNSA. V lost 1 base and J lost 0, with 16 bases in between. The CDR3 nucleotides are TGTGCCAGCAGCTTAGACCCCACCGGGTTCTTCTCTGGGGCCAACGTCCTGACTTTC. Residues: CASSLDPTGFFSGANVLTF.

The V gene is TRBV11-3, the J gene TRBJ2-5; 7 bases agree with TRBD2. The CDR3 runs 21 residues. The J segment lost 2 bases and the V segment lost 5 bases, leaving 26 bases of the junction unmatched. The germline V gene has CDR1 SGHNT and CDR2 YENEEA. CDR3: CASSAGFGLGGGDSYQETQYF. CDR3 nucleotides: TGTGCCAGCAGCGCGGGCTTTGGGCTCGGGGGAGGGGATTCGTATCAAGAGACCCAGTACTTC.

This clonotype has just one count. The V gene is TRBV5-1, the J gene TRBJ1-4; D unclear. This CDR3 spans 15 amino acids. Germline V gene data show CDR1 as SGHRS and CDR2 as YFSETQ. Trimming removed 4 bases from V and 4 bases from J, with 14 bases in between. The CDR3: CASSPVGAINEKLFF. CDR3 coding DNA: TGCGCCAGCAGCCCAGTGGGTGCGATTAATGAAAAACTGTTTTTT. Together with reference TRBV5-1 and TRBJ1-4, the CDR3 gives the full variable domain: KAGVTQTPRYLIKTRGQQVTLSCSPISGHRSVSWYQQTPGQGLQFLFEYFSETQRNKGNFPGRFSGRQFSNSRSEMNVSTLELGDSALYLCASSPVGAINEKLFFGSGTQLSVL.

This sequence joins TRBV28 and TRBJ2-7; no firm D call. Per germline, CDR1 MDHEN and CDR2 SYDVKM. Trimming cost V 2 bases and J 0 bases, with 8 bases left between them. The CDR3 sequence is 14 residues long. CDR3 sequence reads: CASSLGLRSYEQYF. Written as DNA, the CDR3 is TGTGCCAGCAGTTTAGGGCTGCGCTCCTACGAGCAGTACTTC.

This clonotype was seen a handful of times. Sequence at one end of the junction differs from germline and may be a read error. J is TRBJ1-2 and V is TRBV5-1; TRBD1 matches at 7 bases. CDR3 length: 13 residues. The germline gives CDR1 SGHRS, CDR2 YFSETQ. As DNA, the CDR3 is TGCGCCAGCAGCCCGGGACAGAACTATGGCTGCACCTTC. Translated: CASSPGQNYGCTF.

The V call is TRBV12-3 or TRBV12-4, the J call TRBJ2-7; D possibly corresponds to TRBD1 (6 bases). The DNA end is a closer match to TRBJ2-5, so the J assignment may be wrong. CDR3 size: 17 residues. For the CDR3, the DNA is TGTGCCAGCAGTGACCTTCCGGGACGACCGAGGGGGGAGACCCAGTACTTC. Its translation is CASSDLPGRPRGETQYF.

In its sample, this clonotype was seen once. The DNA for the CDR3 is TGTGCCAGCAACCCGGGCCAGGGCGGCGGCTACACCTTC. Translating gives CASNPGQGGGYTF. The gene calls are TRBV7-2 and TRBJ1-2; weak D call: TRBD1 (5 bases). The V end lost 7 bases, the J end lost 8 bases, and 17 bases lay between the germline ends. The germline V gene has CDR1 SGHTA and CDR2 FQGNSA. The CDR3 loop spans 13 amino acids.

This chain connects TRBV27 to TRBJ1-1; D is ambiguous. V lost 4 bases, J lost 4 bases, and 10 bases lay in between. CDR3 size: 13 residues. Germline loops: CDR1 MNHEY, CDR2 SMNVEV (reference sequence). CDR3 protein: CASSSIPPTEAFF. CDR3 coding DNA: TGTGCCAGCAGTTCAATCCCACCCACTGAAGCTTTCTTT.